Given below is one T cell receptor (beta chain) in context. It lacks a known antigen. Per-nucleotide qualities are absent, and no much larger clonotype sits a single base away. Libraries were built with the immunoSEQ multiplex PCR assay. TCRdb retrieved this table from immuneACCESS and kept in-frame rearrangements only. Not all clones are present; in checked studies, unresolved V genes account for under half, and no reason is known for the remainder. This sample has 36,000 or so clones in its table, and more than 75% of those were observed once. The top ten clones comprise roughly 0.52% of the sample. The data stem from a study of T cell changes during pregnancy in multiple sclerosis (dated by TCRdb to the late 2010s). Concerning the study at large: The study looked at changes in the T cell repertoire across pregnancy in women with multiple sclerosis.

V is reduced by 1 base and J by 5 bases, leaving a spacing of 7 bases between them. The CDR3, cysteine through phenylalanine, is 13 amino acids long. The only DNA kept is the CDR3, 39 bases in frame from the first base. CDR1 is given as SGHKS and CDR2 as YYEKEE, both from the germline V gene (reference sequence). Source: CD4+ T cells from peripheral blood mononuclear cells, taken in the first trimester of pregnancy. The rearrangement joined TRBV5-5 to TRBJ1-5, with no confidently assigned D gene. The sequence came from a female donor with multiple sclerosis, enrolled in a pregnancy study. The CDR3 here reads CASSLKPDQPQHF. The nucleotide sequence is given as TGTGCCAGCAGCTTGAAGCCGGATCAGCCCCAGCATTTT.